Sequencing of this TCR beta chain was carried out in a study of control samples from healthy donors and cancer patients. Method: immunoSEQ multiplex PCR; TCRdb's copy keeps in-frame clones and lacks some. The profile shows about 3,000 clones, 78% of them singletons. The TCR originated in a male donor with melanoma. Sequencing was performed on formalin-fixed, paraffin-embedded tissue.

This CDR3 reads CASSGSQGNYGYTF. The CDR3 DNA follows: TGTGCCAGCAGCGGATCACAGGGTAACTATGGCTACACCTTC. The chain uses TRBV9 and TRBJ1-2, with a possible D match to TRBD1 (6 bases). CDR1 is SGDLS, CDR2 YYNGEE, per germline. The ends were cut back, 3 bases at V and 1 base at J, with 10 bases in the middle. The CDR3 runs to 14 residues. Based on the CDR3 plus reference TRBV9 and TRBJ1-2, the full variable domain is DSGVTQTPKHLITATGQRVTLRCSPRSGDLSVYWYQQSLDQGLQFLIQYYNGEERAKGNILERFSAQQFPDLHSELNLSSLELGDSALYFCASSGSQGNYGYTFGSGTRLTVV.